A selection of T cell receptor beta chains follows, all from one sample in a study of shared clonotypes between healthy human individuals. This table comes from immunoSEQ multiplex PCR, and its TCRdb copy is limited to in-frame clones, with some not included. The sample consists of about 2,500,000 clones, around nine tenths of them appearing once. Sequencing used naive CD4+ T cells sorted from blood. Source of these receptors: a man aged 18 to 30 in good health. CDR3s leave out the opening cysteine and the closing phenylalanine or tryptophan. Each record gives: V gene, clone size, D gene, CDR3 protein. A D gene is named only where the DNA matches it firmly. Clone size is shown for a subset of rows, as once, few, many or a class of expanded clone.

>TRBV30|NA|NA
AWSAGSNQPQH
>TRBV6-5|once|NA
ASGLRGHPETQY
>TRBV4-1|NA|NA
ASSADRTTNEKLF
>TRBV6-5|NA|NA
ASSPRTGNTEAF
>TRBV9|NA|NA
ASSVREGSSYNSPLH
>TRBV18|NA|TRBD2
ASSPSGLAVTDTQY
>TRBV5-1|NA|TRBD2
ASKGSSGNTDTQY
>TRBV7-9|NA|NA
ASSLETPSKT
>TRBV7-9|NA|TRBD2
ASSLGGRGYSYQETQY
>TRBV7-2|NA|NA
ASSLVRGVGTDTQY
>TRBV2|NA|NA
ASRDSYNSPLH
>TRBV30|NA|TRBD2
AWNYQRTSGSTDTQY
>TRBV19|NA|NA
ASSIDGAGNYGYT
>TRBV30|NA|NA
AWSLPSGGVGEQY
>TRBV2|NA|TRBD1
ASSRQGSASNQPQH
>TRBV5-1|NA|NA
ASSLDGGPEQY
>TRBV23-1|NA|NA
ASSGADRSYGYT
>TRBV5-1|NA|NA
ASSLEGRGSTEAF
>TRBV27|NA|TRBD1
ASSISGTGTVEQY
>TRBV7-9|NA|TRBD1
ASSGGDRDIPLEKLF
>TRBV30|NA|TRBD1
AWSVRGTANYGYT
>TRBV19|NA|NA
ASSMSHLYEQY
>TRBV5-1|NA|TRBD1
ASSLRVVGQGSPGTYEQY
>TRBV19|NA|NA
ASSPPGTLDYGYT
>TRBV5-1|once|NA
ASSFAEGTEAF
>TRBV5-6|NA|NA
ASSPGFSSYEQY
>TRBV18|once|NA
ASSPPTGQSSYEQY
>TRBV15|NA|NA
ATSREAGAIPEAF
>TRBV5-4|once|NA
ASSLGQRDGYT
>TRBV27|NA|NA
ASSRPGLLLNEQF
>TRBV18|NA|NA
ASSPPGIRPISSGNTIY
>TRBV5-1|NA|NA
ASSLVGADTQY
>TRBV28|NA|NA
ASSSGSQGANVLT
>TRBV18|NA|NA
ASSTSRNEKLF
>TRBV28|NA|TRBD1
ASSSQGPTNEKLF
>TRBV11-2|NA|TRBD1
ASSLGTENSPLH
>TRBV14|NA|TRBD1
ASSRRDRGTEAF
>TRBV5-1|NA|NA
ASSLATARDTGELF
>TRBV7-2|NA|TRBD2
ASSAELAGGLETQY
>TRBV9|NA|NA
ASSVGLATGTGTGELF
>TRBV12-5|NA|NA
ASGLSGAGTQY
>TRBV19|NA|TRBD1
ASSRAWDSSLNEKLF
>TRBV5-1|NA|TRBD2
ASSLGSAGVSNEQF
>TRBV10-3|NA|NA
AISESIIGGTEAF
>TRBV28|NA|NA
ASSLNNNYGYT
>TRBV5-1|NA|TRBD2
ASSLGLAGVSADTQY
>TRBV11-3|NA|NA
ASSLGTSGGGQNEQF
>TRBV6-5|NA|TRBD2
ASSYSRTSGSYEQY
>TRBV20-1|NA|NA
SAPFNTEAF
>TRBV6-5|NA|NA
ATSPRAWGETQY